These 22 T cell receptor beta chains originate from one sample sequenced in a study of control samples from healthy donors and cancer patients. Assay: immunoSEQ multiplex PCR; the TCRdb copy retains only in-frame clones and omits some. The sample lists roughly 130,000 clones, 92% seen once, with roughly 10% in the top ten. Material: blood. The source of these receptors is a man aged 30-40 years in good health.

The genes are TRBV28 and TRBJ2-3; the match to TRBD2 covers 10 bases. V dropped 4 bases and J dropped 0; count of bases not matched to a gene: 10. This CDR3 has 18 residues. Germline values: CDR1 MDHEN, CDR2 SYDVKM. The CDR3 DNA follows: TGTGCCAGCAGTTCCAGCGGGAGGGCCTTCCAGAGCACAGATACGCAGTATTTT. It yields the protein CASSSSGRAFQSTDTQYF.

CDR3 amino acids: CASSLRQGANQPQHF. In DNA, the CDR3 is TGCGCCAGCAGCCTAAGACAGGGGGCTAATCAGCCCCAGCATTTT. The J gene is TRBJ1-5, the V gene TRBV4-1; 10 bases map to TRBD1. With 4 bases clipped from V and 4 bases from J, the junction kept 4 bases outside the gene matches. Germline V lookup: CDR1 MGHRA, CDR2 YSYEKL. The CDR3 has 15 residues.

The chain joins TRBV5-5 to TRBJ2-7; 16 bases line up with TRBD2. This CDR3 has 19 amino acids. The germline gives CDR1 SGHKS, CDR2 YYEKEE (reference sequence). V gave up 4 bases and J gave up 3 bases; unmatched junction bases: 13. DNA for the CDR3: TGTGCCAGCAGCGACAAGGGGACTAGCGGGAGGGCCTTGGTCTACGAGCAGTACTTC. It specifies CASSDKGTSGRALVYEQYF.

The chain carries TRBV28 and TRBJ1-2; TRBD1 might be the D (5 bases). Germline V CDR1 and CDR2: MDHEN, SYDVKM. The CDR3 has 13 amino acids. Deletions cut 5 bases from V and 7 bases from J, with 14 bases between. CDR3 nucleotide sequence: TGTGCCAGCAGTCAACAGGATTGGAGTGGCTACACCTTC. This sequence encodes CASSQQDWSGYTF.

The chain has TRBV29-1 and TRBJ2-7; D is ambiguous. The V end was cut by 5 bases, the J end by 0 bases, with 11 bases between. Germline V gene lookup returns CDR1 SQVTM and CDR2 ANQGSEA. The CDR3 is 13 residues long. CDR3 nucleotides: TGCAGCGTTCGTATAGGAAGCTCCTACGAGCAGTACTTC. Protein: CSVRIGSSYEQYF.

The chain combines TRBV28 with TRBJ1-2; 10 bases map to TRBD1. The CDR3 contains 14 residues. CDR1 and CDR2 from the germline V gene are MDHEN and SYDVKM. J was trimmed by 8 bases and V by 4 bases; bases with no gene match: 7. CDR3 residues: CASSSPGTGDGYTF. The DNA of the CDR3 is TGTGCCAGCAGTTCCCCCGGGACAGGGGACGGCTACACCTTC.

The chain joins TRBV27 to TRBJ1-2, with 7 bases that match TRBD1. V shed 6 bases, J shed 7 bases, and the junction held 8 bases outside the gene matches. Germline loops: CDR1 MNHEY, CDR2 SMNVEV (reference sequence). The CDR3 is 13 amino acids. The CDR3 spells CASRADREGGYTF. The CDR3 nucleotides are TGTGCCAGCAGAGCCGACAGGGAAGGTGGCTACACCTTC.

The CDR3 bases are TGTGCCAGCAGCCATACCTTAGCGGGAGGTGGCACCGGGGAGCTGTTTTTT. Encoded protein: CASSHTLAGGGTGELFF. The chain combines TRBV4-2 with TRBJ2-2, with 10 bases matching TRBD2. Germline V gives CDR1 LGHNA, CDR2 YNFKEQ. The CDR3 covers 17 residues. Trimming cost V 3 bases and J 4 bases; bases outside gene matches: 8.

The gene calls are TRBV6-5 and TRBJ2-7; 7 nucleotides align to TRBD1. CDR1 MNHEY and CDR2 SVGAGI come from the germline V gene. The CDR3 runs 13 residues. V was pared by 6 bases and J by 6 bases, with 8 bases of the junction left unmatched. The DNA for the CDR3 is TGTGCCAGCAGCGTAACCTCAGGGGGCGAGCAGTACTTC. This sequence encodes CASSVTSGGEQYF.

The rearrangement joins TRBV27 to TRBJ1-2; the D gene is possibly TRBD1 (5 bases). From germline, CDR1 is MNHEY and CDR2 SMNVEV (reference sequence). Trimming pared 3 bases from V and 2 bases from J, leaving 16 bases between. This CDR3 spans 16 amino acids. For the CDR3, the DNA is TGTGCCAGCAGTTTTTTGCCTGGGGCAGCCAACTATGGCTACACCTTC. It yields the protein CASSFLPGAANYGYTF.

Written as DNA, the CDR3 is TGTGCCAGCAGCCAAGTCCTACAGGGACTAGCGGGAAACTCCTACGAGCAGTACTTC. Its translation: CASSQVLQGLAGNSYEQYF. This chain uses TRBV4-2 with TRBJ2-7, with 13 bases aligning to TRBD2. CDR3 size: 19 residues. The ends lost 1 base at V and 0 bases at J; junction bases unmatched: 9. Germline assignment: CDR1 LGHNA and CDR2 YNFKEQ.

CDR3 sequence (DNA): TGTGCCTGGAGTGACAGGGGGCTCTCCTACGAGCAGTACTTC. Translating it yields CAWSDRGLSYEQYF. The chain has TRBV30 and TRBJ2-7; 9 positions match TRBD1. Trimming at V came to 1 base and at J to 0 bases, leaving 1 base not matched to a gene. Germline CDR1 and CDR2: GTSNPN and SVGIG (reference sequence). CDR3 size: 14 residues. The full variable domain, rest sourced from reference TRBV30 and TRBJ2-7, is SQTIHQWPATLVQPVGSPLSLECTVEGTSNPNLYWYRQAAGRGLQLLFYSVGIGQISSEVPQNLSASRPQDRQFILSSKKLLLSDSGFYLCAWSDRGLSYEQYFGPGTRLTVT.

The chain joins TRBV7-9 to TRBJ2-3; tentatively, D is TRBD2 (6 bases). Germline CDR1 SEHNR, CDR2 FQNEAQ (reference sequence). The V gene lost 3 bases and the J gene lost 3 bases, with 13 bases spanning the gap. This CDR3 is built from 15 residues. The CDR3 spells CASSFHGSGTDTQYF. The CDR3 DNA is TGTGCCAGCAGCTTTCACGGGAGCGGGACAGATACGCAGTATTTT.

The chain recombines TRBV30 with TRBJ2-5; D may be TRBD1 (7 bases). CDR1 and CDR2 (germline): GTSNPN, SVGIG (reference sequence). The CDR3 length is 15 residues. Trimming removed 3 bases from V and 5 bases from J, with 19 bases in between. The CDR3 coding sequence is TGTGCCTGGAGACAGACAGGGAGGAAAGGGGAGACCCAGTACTTC. Encoded protein: CAWRQTGRKGETQYF.

The chain carries TRBV28 and TRBJ2-1; D is perhaps TRBD1 (5 bases). CDR3 length: 13 residues. Germline loops: CDR1 MDHEN, CDR2 SYDVKM. V lost 7 bases and J lost 4, with 11 bases in between. Here the CDR3 DNA reads TGTGCCAGCACCAGACAGAAATACAATGAGCAGTTCTTC. Its translation: CASTRQKYNEQFF.

This clone showed up just once. The chain has TRBV27 and TRBJ1-4, with D hard to call. V lost 5 bases, J lost 4 bases, and 8 bases lay in between. The CDR3 totals 13 residues. Germline assignment: CDR1 MNHEY and CDR2 SMNVEV (reference sequence). The CDR3: CASSPRVNEKLFF. Here the CDR3 DNA reads TGTGCCAGCAGTCCGAGAGTTAATGAAAAACTGTTTTTT.

CDR3 nucleotide sequence: TGTGCCAGCAGTTTAAAGGGGAACTATGGCTACACCTTC. Encoded protein: CASSLKGNYGYTF. The rearrangement uses TRBV12-3 or TRBV12-4 and TRBJ1-2; a possible D gene is TRBD1 (5 bases). This CDR3 spans 13 amino acids. V was trimmed by 2 bases and J by 2 bases, leaving 6 bases between them.

The chain joins TRBV6-5 to TRBJ2-7; 12 bases map to TRBD1. V gave up 6 bases and J gave up 9 bases; unmatched junction bases: 12. From germline, CDR1 is MNHEY and CDR2 SVGAGI. The CDR3 sequence is 15 residues long. DNA of the CDR3: TGTGCCAGCAGCCAGGGGGACAGGGGGCGCTTAGCGCAGTACTTC. Protein product: CASSQGDRGRLAQYF.

The chain combines TRBV29-1 with TRBJ2-7; 9 bases align to TRBD2. Germline lookup yields CDR1 SQVTM and CDR2 ANQGSEA. V shed 5 bases, J shed 0 bases, and the junction held 11 bases outside the gene matches. The CDR3 is made up of 16 amino acids. The CDR3 is CSVTGAVSGSSYEQYF. CDR3 sequence (DNA): TGCAGCGTTACAGGGGCGGTTAGCGGGAGCTCCTACGAGCAGTACTTC.

V and J are TRBV19 and TRBJ1-5; D is possibly TRBD1 (6 bases). The germline V gene has CDR1 LNHDA and CDR2 SQIVND (reference sequence). The CDR3 is 13 residues long. Trimming removed 3 bases from V and 5 bases from J, with 8 bases in between. The CDR3, as DNA: TGTGCCAGTAGTATGGGGGGGCATCAGCCCCAGCATTTT. It specifies CASSMGGHQPQHF.

This clone is a singleton in its sample. The rearrangement joins TRBV7-9 to TRBJ2-2; D ambiguous. V lost 3 bases to trimming and J lost 0 bases, with 5 bases between them. CDR1 is SEHNR and CDR2 is FQNEAQ in the germline V gene (reference sequence). The CDR3 covers 14 residues. The CDR3 region is CASSFGPNTGELFF. The CDR3 DNA reads TGTGCCAGCAGCTTTGGACCGAACACCGGGGAGCTGTTTTTT.

This chain uses TRBV29-1 with TRBJ1-3; D is uncertain. The CDR3 is made up of 13 amino acids. The germline V and J ends were trimmed by 4 bases and 0 bases, with 7 bases remaining between them. Germline assignment: CDR1 SQVTM and CDR2 ANQGSEA. As DNA, the CDR3 is TGCAGCGTTGCTGCGAGCTCTGGAAACACCATATATTTT. Protein: CSVAASSGNTIYF.